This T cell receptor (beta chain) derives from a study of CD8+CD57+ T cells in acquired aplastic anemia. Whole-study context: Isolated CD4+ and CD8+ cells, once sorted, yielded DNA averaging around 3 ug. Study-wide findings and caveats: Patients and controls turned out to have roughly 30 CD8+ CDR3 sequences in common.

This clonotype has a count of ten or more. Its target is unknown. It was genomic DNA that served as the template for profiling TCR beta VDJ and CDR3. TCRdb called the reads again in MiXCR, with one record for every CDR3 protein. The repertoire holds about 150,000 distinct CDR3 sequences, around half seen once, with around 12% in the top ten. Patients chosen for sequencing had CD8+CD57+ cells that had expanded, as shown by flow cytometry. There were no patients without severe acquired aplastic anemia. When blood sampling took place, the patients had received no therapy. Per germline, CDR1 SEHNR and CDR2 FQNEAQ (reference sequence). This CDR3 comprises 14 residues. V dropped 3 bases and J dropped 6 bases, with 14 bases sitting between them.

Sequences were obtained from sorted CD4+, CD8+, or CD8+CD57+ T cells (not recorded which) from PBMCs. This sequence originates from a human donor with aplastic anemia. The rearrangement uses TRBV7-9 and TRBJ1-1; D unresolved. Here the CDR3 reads CASSFGRSGPEAFF. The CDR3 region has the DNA TGTGCCAGCAGCTTTGGTAGGTCAGGACCTGAAGCTTTCTTT.